Each of the 5 T cell receptor beta chains below was sequenced from the same sample in a study of Ad26.COV2.S vaccination and SARS-CoV-2 variants. Treatment of the sample: 15 to 20 received Ad26.COV2.S at low or high dose, single or two shots; roughly 5 received placebo; per-sample allocation not given. Sampling was performed 63 days after the first vaccine or placebo injection. The protocol was immunoSEQ multiplex PCR, while the TCRdb copy is restricted to in-frame clones and leaves out a portion. Seen here are some 370,000 clones, 83% observed once, and the top ten hold about 8%. This material consisted of peripheral blood, taken in a trial of Ad26.COV2.S vaccine versus placebo. The receptors come from a person aged 18 to 65 who received the Ad26.COV2.S COVID-19 vaccine or a placebo.

This clone appeared a single time. The chain recombines TRBV4-3 with TRBJ2-2; a weak D match, TRBD1 (6 bases). V was trimmed by 3 bases and J by 7 bases, leaving 15 bases between them. CDR1 is LGHNA, CDR2 YSLEER, per germline. CDR3 length: 15 amino acids. CDR3 sequence reads: CASSQGAGEIGELFF. The CDR3 region has the DNA TGCGCCAGCAGCCAGGGCGCAGGGGAAATCGGGGAGCTGTTTTTT.

J is TRBJ2-1 and V is TRBV5-1, with TRBD2 identical over 8 bases. This CDR3 contains 19 residues. Germline V gene sequence: CDR1 SGHRS, CDR2 YFSETQ. The V and J ends lost 1 base and 4 bases, in that order; junction bases with no gene match: 16. The CDR3 is CASSLRPAGVNQGYNEQFF. The DNA for the CDR3 is TGCGCCAGCAGCTTGCGTCCAGCGGGAGTTAACCAGGGTTACAATGAGCAGTTCTTC.

The V call is TRBV7-8, the J call TRBJ2-7, with a possible D match to TRBD1 (5 bases). V lost 4 bases and J 4 bases, leaving 8 bases between the germline ends. The V gene's germline CDR1 is SGHVS and CDR2 FQNEAQ. The CDR3 is 12 residues long. As DNA, the CDR3 is TGTGCCAGCAGCTCGACAGTTTACGAGCAGTACTTC. Translating it yields CASSSTVYEQYF. The full variable domain, in which reference TRBV7-8 and TRBJ2-7 provide the parts outside the CDR3, is GAGVSQSPRYKVAKRGQDVALRCDPISGHVSLFWYQQALGQGPEFLTYFQNEAQLDKSGLPSDRFFAERPEGSVSTLKIQRTQQEDSAVYLCASSSTVYEQYFGPGTRLTVT.

J is TRBJ1-1 and V is TRBV10-3; 9 nucleotides agree with TRBD1. Germline CDR1 ENHRY, CDR2 SYGVKD. There are 15 residues in the CDR3. J was trimmed by 3 bases and V by 6 bases; bases with no gene match: 8. CDR3: CAIRPGGQGDTEAFF. The DNA of the CDR3 is TGTGCCATCAGACCAGGGGGACAGGGAGACACTGAAGCTTTCTTT.

This chain connects TRBV7-7 to TRBJ2-2; D possibly uses TRBD1 or TRBD2 (5 bases each). The V gene's germline CDR1 is SSHAT and CDR2 FNYEAQ (reference sequence). V was trimmed by 4 bases and J by 5 bases, leaving 14 bases between them. The CDR3 extends over 15 amino acids. CDR3 protein: CASSSLNEGTGELFF. The CDR3 nucleotides read TGTGCCAGCAGCTCTCTCAATGAGGGGACCGGGGAGCTGTTTTTT.